The 19 T cell receptor beta chains in this list originate from one sample, sequenced in a study of OX40 agonist ivuxolimab in advanced cancers. Profiled with immunoSEQ multiplex PCR; TCRdb holds only in-frame clones, not every one. The sample carries roughly 67,000 clones, 70% to 90% recorded once. This material consisted of CD4+ or CD8+ T cells sorted from blood, taken in a trial of the OX40 agonist ivuxolimab. The receptors originated from an adult with an advanced solid tumor such as melanoma, head and neck, liver or kidney cancer.

V usage is TRBV5-5 and J usage is TRBJ2-7; a possible D gene is TRBD1 (6 bases). This CDR3 has 15 amino acids. Between the trimmed V and J ends, which lost 3 bases and 0 bases, there was a span of 13 bases. Germline-derived CDR1 and CDR2 are SGHKS and YYEKEE (reference sequence). CDR3 nucleotide sequence: TGTGCCAGCAGCTCGACGACAGGTTTCTCCTACGAGCAGTACTTC. It yields the protein CASSSTTGFSYEQYF.

This clone appeared once. This chain connects TRBV4-3 to TRBJ2-2; no clear D gene. CDR1 LGHNA and CDR2 YSLEER come from the germline V gene. The V and J ends lost 0 bases and 6 bases respectively, with 5 bases between them. CDR3 size: 13 residues. The CDR3 nucleotides are TGCGCCAGCAGCCAAGAAGTGGCCGGGGAGCTGTTTTTT. This translates into CASSQEVAGELFF.

This clone counts as medium-sized. V and J are TRBV10-3 and TRBJ1-3; TRBD1 agrees at 10 bases. J was trimmed by 0 bases and V by 0 bases; bases with no gene match: 11. Per germline, CDR1 ENHRY and CDR2 SYGVKD. The length of the CDR3 is 20 residues. The CDR3 reads CAISESSDRGTHSSGNTIYF. The CDR3 DNA reads TGTGCCATCAGTGAGTCTTCGGACAGGGGGACGCACTCCTCTGGAAACACCATATATTTT.

V is TRBV13 and J is TRBJ2-3; D may be TRBD1 or TRBD2 (7 bases each). Germline CDR1 reads PRHDT; CDR2 reads FYEKMQ (reference sequence). The V end lost 1 base, the J end lost 4 bases, and 18 bases lay between the germline ends. The CDR3 has 17 amino acids. CDR3 protein: CASSLVKGGGAADTQYF. The CDR3 DNA reads TGTGCCAGCAGCTTAGTTAAGGGAGGGGGCGCGGCAGATACGCAGTATTTT.

In DNA, the CDR3 is TGTGCCAGCAGCCCAGAGGCTAGCGGCCTTACCTACAATGAGCAGTTCTTC. It encodes CASSPEASGLTYNEQFF. This chain connects TRBV11-2 to TRBJ2-1; 7 bases line up with TRBD2. The CDR3 sequence is 17 residues long. The ends lost 5 bases at V and 2 bases at J; junction bases unmatched: 12. Germline CDR1 SGHAT, CDR2 FQNNGV. Supplemented by reference TRBV11-2 and TRBJ2-1, the full variable domain reads EAGVAQSPRYKIIEKRQSVAFWCNPISGHATLYWYQQILGQGPKLLIQFQNNGVVDDSQLPKDRFSAERLKGVDSTLKIQPAKLEDSAVYLCASSPEASGLTYNEQFFGPGTRLTVL.

The rearrangement links TRBV14 to TRBJ1-2; D is possibly TRBD1 (6 bases). V dropped 2 bases and J dropped 8 bases, with 21 bases sitting between them. Germline loops: CDR1 SGHDN, CDR2 FVKESK. The CDR3 spans 16 residues. CDR3: CASSQQMTGALRGYTF. The CDR3 DNA sequence: TGTGCCAGCAGCCAACAGATGACAGGAGCTCTTCGGGGCTACACCTTC.

The chain joins TRBV12-5 to TRBJ2-3; D gene uncertain. The CDR3 contains 14 residues. CDR1 is LGHNT and CDR2 is FRNRAP in the germline V gene. Trimming left V 2 bases short and J 0 bases short, with 6 bases between. CDR3 amino acids: CASGLSVSTDTQYF. DNA for the CDR3: TGTGCTAGTGGTTTGTCGGTTAGCACAGATACGCAGTATTTT.

The chain uses TRBV7-3 and TRBJ2-2, with D unresolved. The germline V gene encodes CDR1 SGHTA and CDR2 FQGTGA. V gave up 2 bases and J gave up 6 bases, with 10 bases separating them. The CDR3 is 14 residues long. Here the CDR3 DNA reads TGTGCCAGCAGCTTACTGGCTGGGTCCGGGGAGCTGTTTTTT. The encoded protein is CASSLLAGSGELFF.

This chain uses TRBV14 with TRBJ2-2, with TRBD1 identical over 10 bases. CDR1 SGHDN and CDR2 FVKESK come from the germline V gene. There are 19 residues in the CDR3. Unmatched junction bases numbered 12, after V lost 4 bases and J lost 1 base. CDR3 region: CASSLRASGQGRNTGELFF. Written as DNA, the CDR3 is TGTGCCAGCAGCCTCAGGGCCTCGGGACAGGGGCGGAACACCGGGGAGCTGTTTTTT.

The CDR3 spells CASSRGLQDTQYF. The CDR3 bases are TGTGCCAGTAGCAGGGGACTGCAAGATACGCAGTATTTT. This sequence joins TRBV19 and TRBJ2-3; D may match TRBD1 or TRBD2 (6 bases each). The CDR3 spans 13 residues. CDR1 LNHDA and CDR2 SQIVND come from the germline V gene (reference sequence). V gave up 6 bases and J gave up 5 bases, with 12 bases separating them. Full variable domain (rest looked up from reference TRBV19 and TRBJ2-3): DGGITQSPKYLFRKEGQNVTLSCEQNLNHDAMYWYRQDPGQGLRLIYYSQIVNDFQKGDIAEGYSVSREKKESFPLTVTSAQKNPTAFYLCASSRGLQDTQYFGPGTRLTVL.

The rearrangement uses TRBV5-1 and TRBJ1-1; weak D call: TRBD1 (6 bases). The CDR3 has 14 residues. Germline CDR1 reads SGHRS; CDR2 reads YFSETQ. With 3 bases removed from V and 5 bases from J, the gap between germline ends came to 14 bases. The DNA of the CDR3 is TGCGCCAGCAGCTGGAGGACAGAGGGGACTGAAGCTTTCTTT. Amino acid sequence: CASSWRTEGTEAFF.

This clone appeared once. The chain is built from TRBV28 and TRBJ2-5, with D perhaps TRBD2 (5 bases). TRBJ2-7 matches the DNA end more closely, so the J call is doubtful. This CDR3 is 15 amino acids long. CDR1 MDHEN and CDR2 SYDVKM come from the germline V gene. CDR3 sequence: CASSLQPRGGYEQYF. In DNA, the CDR3 is TGTGCCAGCAGCCTCCAACCGCGAGGCGGGTACGAGCAGTACTTC.

The V call is TRBV7-2, the J call TRBJ1-2; D is uncertain. The CDR3 covers 14 residues. Trimming shortened V by 3 bases and J by 0 bases, and 8 bases separated the two germline ends. Germline V gene data show CDR1 as SGHTA and CDR2 as FQGNSA. The CDR3 reads CASSFGSSNYGYTF. The CDR3 DNA is TGTGCCAGCAGCTTCGGCTCCTCTAACTATGGCTACACCTTC. The full variable domain, its missing parts supplied by reference TRBV7-2 and TRBJ1-2, is GAGVSQSPSNKVTEKGKDVELRCDPISGHTALYWYRQSLGQGLEFLIYFQGNSAPDKSGLPSDRFSAERTGGSVSTLTIQRTQQEDSAVYLCASSFGSSNYGYTFGSGTRLTVV.

The chain has TRBV2 and TRBJ1-4; 7 bases are shared with TRBD1. The germline gives CDR1 SNHLY, CDR2 FYNNEI. The CDR3 length is 15 residues. V dropped 2 bases and J dropped 4; count of bases not matched to a gene: 4. The CDR3 sequence: CASSELGQNNEKLFF. The CDR3 DNA sequence: TGTGCCAGCAGTGAACTGGGACAGAATAATGAAAAACTGTTTTTT.

V usage is TRBV2 and J usage is TRBJ1-1; TRBD1 is a possible D gene (6 bases). V gave up 8 bases and J gave up 1 base, with 11 bases separating them. This CDR3 region has 13 residues. Germline CDR1 reads SNHLY; CDR2 reads FYNNEI. The CDR3, as DNA: TGTGCCAGCCAAGGACAGCAGAACACTGAAGCTTTCTTT. Translated: CASQGQQNTEAFF.

J is TRBJ2-7 and V is TRBV6-1, with D possibly being TRBD1 or TRBD2 (5 bases each). Trimming cost V 4 bases and J 6 bases, with 13 bases left between them. This CDR3 comprises 13 residues. Germline CDR1 and CDR2: MNHNS and SASEGT. The CDR3 bases are TGTGCCAGCAGTGTAACCGGGGCCCTCGAGCAGTACTTC. Protein: CASSVTGALEQYF.

This clone was seen a handful of times. The chain links TRBV6-6 to TRBJ2-7; 9 nucleotides line up with TRBD1. The germline gives CDR1 MNHNY, CDR2 SVGAGI (reference sequence). The CDR3 runs to 16 residues. V shed 7 bases and J 2 bases; nucleotides not matched to a gene: 12. For the CDR3, the DNA is TGTGCCAGCACCAAAGACAGGGGGAGATCGACCTACGAGCAGTACTTC. Translation gives CASTKDRGRSTYEQYF.

The rearrangement joins TRBV19 to TRBJ1-5; D not resolved. Per the germline V gene, CDR1 is LNHDA and CDR2 is SQIVND (reference sequence). Trimming shortened V by 5 bases and J by 3 bases, and 11 bases separated the two germline ends. This CDR3 has 14 residues. CDR3 nucleotides: TGTGCCAGTAGTTCGGCAGGACTCAATCAGCCCCAGCATTTT. This gives the protein CASSSAGLNQPQHF. The whole variable domain, remainder taken from reference TRBV19 and TRBJ1-5, is DGGITQSPKYLFRKEGQNVTLSCEQNLNHDAMYWYRQDPGQGLRLIYYSQIVNDFQKGDIAEGYSVSREKKESFPLTVTSAQKNPTAFYLCASSSAGLNQPQHFGDGTRLSIL.

V usage is TRBV7-9 and J usage is TRBJ1-2, with 10 bases identical to TRBD1. Trimming removed 5 bases from V and 4 bases from J; junction bases left unmatched: 7. Germline V gene sequence: CDR1 SEHNR, CDR2 FQNEAQ (reference sequence). This CDR3 comprises 15 residues. The CDR3 bases are TGTGCCAGCAGCCACCGGGACAGGGGTTCCTATGGCTACACCTTC. Its translation: CASSHRDRGSYGYTF.